This T cell receptor beta chain was obtained from a study of Tregs in tolerant kidney transplant recipients. Study-wide points: Few patients were studied, so findings need validation in larger groups.

As concerns this clone: Its antigen remains unidentified.

TCRdb's table, derived via immunoSEQ multiplex PCR, lists solely in-frame clones and lacks some. Among more than 70,000 clones listed, about 91% were seen once. The CDR3 length is 15 residues. V lost 5 bases and J lost 0; bases outside the gene matches: 6. The germline gives CDR1 MNHEY, CDR2 SMNVEV (reference sequence). Recipients received nonmyeloablative bone marrow transplants from related graft donors, with transient mixed chimerism. This chain links TRBV27 with TRBJ1-1; TRBD1 aligns across 7 bases. The TCR sequence derives from a human patient who received a combined kidney and bone marrow transplant. Some T cells may possibly be graft donor cells. The sequencing here drew on CD4+ T cells from blood (PBMCs), taken 24 months after the transplant. CDR3 sequence reads: CASSKTGWMNTEAFF. The DNA for the CDR3 is TGTGCCAGCAGTAAGACAGGGTGGATGAACACTGAAGCTTTCTTT.